This TCR beta chain was documented in a study of blood T cells in healthy people across ages. CDR1 is SQVTM, CDR2 ANQGSEA, per germline. There are 14 residues in the CDR3. V was pared by 5 bases and J by 1 base, with 12 bases between. This clonotype has at least ten counts. Primers used in a second PCR of roughly 7 to 12 cycles were a sample-barcoded 5' primer and a J-beta primer mix. TCRdb recomputed calls from the 5' RACE reads with MiXCR, one row per CDR3 protein. Of 1.4 million to 1.5 million distinct CDR3 sequences listed, 40% to 50% are singletons. The source of this sequence is a woman aged 18 to 35 in good health. The rearrangement uses TRBV29-1 and TRBJ2-1, with D perhaps TRBD2 (6 bases). Sequenced input: blood. The CDR3 coding sequence is TGCAGCGTTAACGGGGGTCAGTCCTACAATGAGCAGTTCTTC. It codes for CSVNGGQSYNEQFF.